The 23 T cell receptor beta chains below all came from one sample that was sequenced in a study of early T cells in non-severe SARS-CoV-2 infection. MiXCR was run by TCRdb on the 5' RACE reads, yielding one entry per CDR3 protein. The sample lists some 35,000 distinct CDR3 sequences, about 3.9% occurring once. Sequenced input: whole blood. The receptors here all came from an adult who was a healthcare worker with PCR-confirmed SARS-CoV-2 infection or an uninfected control (not recorded which).

This clonotype was seen repeatedly, ten times or more. The rearrangement links TRBV5-1 to TRBJ1-6, with D possibly TRBD1 on 6 matching bases. Trimming left V 4 bases short and J 7 bases short, with 12 bases between. Germline V CDR1 and CDR2: SGHRS, YFSETQ. The CDR3 spans 14 residues. CDR3 coding DNA: TGCGCCAGCAGCACGGACAGCTCGAATTCACCCCTCCACTTT. Amino acids: CASSTDSSNSPLHF.

This clonotype was seen at least ten times. The rearrangement links TRBV28 to TRBJ2-1, with 15 bases matching TRBD2. The germline V gene has CDR1 MDHEN and CDR2 SYDVKM. V shed 5 bases and J 8 bases; nucleotides not matched to a gene: 10. The CDR3 runs to 17 residues. The CDR3 DNA follows: TGTGCCAGCAGTCCGGGACTAGCGGGAGGTAGAGGGGATGAGCAGTTCTTC. Translating it yields CASSPGLAGGRGDEQFF.

This clonotype was recorded a few times. This sequence joins TRBV14 and TRBJ2-3; D not certain. This CDR3 is 15 amino acids long. Germline loops: CDR1 SGHDN, CDR2 FVKESK. Deletions cut 3 bases from V and 4 bases from J, with 14 bases between. The CDR3: CASSHPGSPADTQYF. In nucleotides, the CDR3 is TGTGCCAGCAGCCATCCCGGGTCTCCCGCAGATACGCAGTATTTT.

This clonotype was seen repeatedly, ten times or more. The rearrangement links TRBV11-2 to TRBJ2-7, with 10 bases that match TRBD2. This CDR3 is built from 15 residues. From germline, CDR1 is SGHAT and CDR2 FQNNGV. The V and J ends lost 5 bases and 5 bases, in that order; junction bases with no gene match: 9. CDR3 sequence reads: CASSRNVGLANEQYV. CDR3 bases: TGTGCCAGCAGCCGGAATGTGGGACTAGCGAACGAGCAGTACGTC.

This clonotype has a count of ten or more. The rearrangement links TRBV3-1 to TRBJ1-1; 8 nucleotides agree with TRBD1. Trimming at V came to 4 bases and at J to 5 bases, leaving 6 bases not matched to a gene. The CDR3 extends over 14 amino acids. CDR1 is LGHDT and CDR2 is YNNKEL in the germline V gene (reference sequence). CDR3 protein: CASSPTGGRTEAFF. The CDR3 nucleotides are TGTGCCAGCAGCCCAACAGGGGGAAGGACTGAAGCTTTCTTT.

This sequence joins TRBV27 and TRBJ2-1, with D hard to call. Germline V gene data show CDR1 as MNHEY and CDR2 as SMNVEV (reference sequence). Trimming removed 3 bases from V and 10 bases from J, with 13 bases in between. The CDR3 runs to 13 residues. The CDR3 protein is CASSLSDIYEQFF. The CDR3 region has the DNA TGTGCCAGCAGTTTGTCTGATATATACGAGCAGTTCTTC.

In this sample, this clonotype turned up many times. The chain joins TRBV7-9 to TRBJ1-1; no firm D call. CDR1 and CDR2 from the germline V gene are SEHNR and FQNEAQ (reference sequence). The CDR3 has 17 residues. Trimming pared 0 bases from V and 1 base from J, leaving 15 bases between. CDR3 amino acids: CASSLARQTPGNTEAFF. CDR3 nucleotide sequence: TGTGCCAGCAGCTTAGCGCGGCAAACTCCAGGGAACACTGAAGCTTTCTTT.

This clonotype was observed many times. This chain uses TRBV12-3 or TRBV12-4 with TRBJ2-7; TRBD1 is a possible D gene (7 bases). With 3 bases removed from V and 6 bases from J, the gap between germline ends came to 9 bases. The CDR3 contains 12 residues. CDR3 residues: CASSFQGGEQYV. CDR3 nucleotides: TGTGCCAGCAGTTTCCAGGGGGGCGAGCAGTACGTC.

Ten or more counts support this clonotype. The gene calls are TRBV30 and TRBJ2-1; TRBD2 matches 9 bases. The CDR3 spans 14 residues. In germline, CDR1 is GTSNPN, CDR2 SVGIG (reference sequence). V lost 5 bases, J lost 5 bases, and 7 bases stayed unmatched. The CDR3 DNA reads as TGTGCCTGGGCAAAGCGGGAGGTCGACAATGAGCAGTTCTTC. It translates to CAWAKREVDNEQFF.

The sample holds many counts of this clonotype. The rearrangement uses TRBV7-2 and TRBJ1-4; TRBD1 matches 7 bases. The CDR3 contains 16 residues. Germline V gives CDR1 SGHTA, CDR2 FQGNSA. V gave up 5 bases and J gave up 8 bases; unmatched junction bases: 14. CDR3 protein: CASSPPNRGLGEKLFF. Here the CDR3 DNA reads TGTGCCAGCAGCCCCCCCAACAGGGGTCTCGGAGAAAAACTGTTTTTT.

V is TRBV6-2 or TRBV6-3 and J is TRBJ2-2; 7 nucleotides match TRBD1. The CDR3 runs 18 residues. CDR1 is MNHEY, CDR2 SVGEGT, per germline. V was pared by 2 bases and J by 1 base, with 10 bases of the junction left unmatched. The CDR3 region has the DNA TGTGCCAGCAGTTACCGATCCAAGGACAGGAGGAACACCGGGGAGCTGTTTTTT. Translated: CASSYRSKDRRNTGELFF.

On this clonotype: A read error is possible here, since a much larger clone lies one base away. The chain has TRBV7-6 and TRBJ2-1; 7 nucleotides agree with TRBD2. Germline lookup yields CDR1 SGHVS and CDR2 FNYEAQ. This CDR3 is 15 amino acids long. In DNA form, the CDR3 reads TGTGCCAGCAGCTTAGGATGGGACTACTACAATGAGCAGATCTTC. It encodes CASSLGWDYYNEQIF.

This clonotype was seen ten or more times. The rearrangement links TRBV28 to TRBJ2-1; 8 bases line up with TRBD2. Trimming removed 7 bases from V and 4 bases from J; junction bases left unmatched: 12. CDR3 size: 16 residues. Germline lookup yields CDR1 MDHEN and CDR2 SYDVKM. This chain's CDR3 is CASIGSGSPIYNEQFF. Here the CDR3 DNA reads TGTGCCAGCATCGGAAGCGGGAGTCCCATATACAATGAGCAGTTCTTC.

This clonotype came up many times. Relative to the germline gene, one junction end is altered; a read error may explain this. The chain employs TRBV12-3 or TRBV12-4 and TRBJ2-1, with 7 bases fitting TRBD1. The CDR3 totals 9 residues. CDR3 coding DNA: TGTGCCAGCGGGACAGAGGGGCTCTTC. Its translation: CASGTEGLF.

This clonotype came up many times. The chain recombines TRBV7-8 with TRBJ2-1; the D is unclear. CDR1 SGHVS and CDR2 FQNEAQ come from the germline V gene. The ends were cut back, 2 bases at V and 2 bases at J, with 10 bases in the middle. The CDR3 length is 15 residues. In DNA, the CDR3 is TGTGCCAGCAGCTTACTTGGGGAACCCTACAATGAGCAGTTCTTC. Translating gives CASSLLGEPYNEQFF.

This clonotype has ten or more counts. This chain links TRBV6-1 with TRBJ2-7; D remains unclear. CDR3 length: 13 residues. Germline V lookup: CDR1 MNHNS, CDR2 SASEGT. Trimming pared 0 bases from V and 7 bases from J, leaving 10 bases between. In nucleotides, the CDR3 is TGTGCCAGCAGTGAAGCTCTGGGATGGGAGCAGTACGTC. Translating gives CASSEALGWEQYV.

The V call is TRBV6-6, the J call TRBJ2-1, with 7 bases lining up with TRBD2. J was trimmed by 7 bases and V by 8 bases; bases with no gene match: 26. Germline values: CDR1 MNHNY, CDR2 SVGAGI (reference sequence). The length of the CDR3 is 19 residues. The CDR3, as DNA: TGTGCCAGCCTCACCCCCGGACTAGTGGGAGAGATCCCTAGGAATGAGCAGTTCTTC. Protein: CASLTPGLVGEIPRNEQFF.

This clonotype was recorded at least ten times. The rearrangement links TRBV6-2 or TRBV6-3 to TRBJ2-4; D remains ambiguous. This CDR3 contains 15 residues. Germline values: CDR1 MNHEY, CDR2 SVGEGT. V shed 8 bases and J shed 1 base, with 15 bases lying between them. The CDR3 DNA reads TGTGCCAGCCGCCCCCGAGATAGGGCCAAAAACATTCAGTACTTC. Its translation is CASRPRDRAKNIQYF.

The sample holds many counts of this clonotype. The rearrangement links TRBV29-1 to TRBJ2-3; D call uncertain. The CDR3 sequence is 13 residues long. Germline V gene lookup returns CDR1 SQVTM and CDR2 ANQGSEA. V was cut by 8 bases and J by 2 bases, with 14 bases left in between. CDR3 protein: CSTPVPLTDTQYF. The CDR3 DNA reads as TGCAGCACGCCGGTCCCCCTCACAGATACGCAGTATTTT.

There are many counts of this clonotype. The V and J genes are TRBV15 and TRBJ2-3, with D tentatively TRBD1 (5 bases). Trimming removed 8 bases from V and 5 bases from J, with 20 bases in between. Germline V CDR1 and CDR2: LNHNV, YYDKDF (reference sequence). The CDR3 loop spans 15 amino acids. This chain's CDR3 is CATQPSARAKDTQYF. The CDR3 region has the DNA TGTGCCACCCAACCTTCGGCCAGGGCAAAAGATACGCAGTATTTT.

This clonotype was detected many times. The rearrangement links TRBV10-2 to TRBJ2-5; 13 bases map to TRBD2. Germline loops: CDR1 WSHSY, CDR2 SAAADI. Trimming took 6 bases from V and 3 from J; bases not matched to a gene: 4. This CDR3 is built from 15 residues. This chain's CDR3 is CASSWGTSGKETQYF. CDR3 nucleotide sequence: TGCGCCAGCAGCTGGGGGACTAGCGGGAAAGAGACCCAGTACTTC.

This clonotype was seen many times. This chain links TRBV20-1 with TRBJ1-1; a weak D match, TRBD1 (5 bases). Germline CDR1 and CDR2: DFQATT and SNEGSKA (reference sequence). There are 12 residues in the CDR3. Between the trimmed V and J ends, which lost 3 bases and 3 bases, there was a span of 8 bases. Here the CDR3 reads CSASIGDTEAFF. CDR3 bases: TGCAGTGCTAGTATAGGGGACACTGAAGCTTTCTTT.

This clonotype was seen many times. The chain uses TRBV16 and TRBJ2-7, with D unresolved. Germline CDR1 KGHSY, CDR2 FQNENV. This CDR3 comprises 14 residues. V was shortened by 0 bases and J by 3 bases, with 9 bases between the two germline ends. This CDR3 is CASSQSVGNYEQYF. CDR3 nucleotides: TGTGCCAGCAGCCAATCGGTAGGGAACTACGAGCAGTACTTC.